These 9 T cell receptor beta chains were all obtained from the same sample, sequenced in a study of OX40 agonist ivuxolimab in advanced cancers. The data were produced by immunoSEQ multiplex PCR, yet TCRdb's version contains in-frame clones alone and is incomplete. The table has 73,000 or so clones, approximately 86% seen once. The specimen comprised CD4+ or CD8+ T cells sorted from blood, sampled in a trial of the OX40 agonist ivuxolimab. The source is an adult with an advanced solid tumor such as melanoma, head and neck, liver or kidney cancer.

The chain is built from TRBV19 and TRBJ1-2, with D unresolved. The germline V and J ends were trimmed by 8 bases and 3 bases, with 10 bases remaining between them. This CDR3 has 12 residues. CDR1 and CDR2 from the germline V gene are LNHDA and SQIVND (reference sequence). CDR3: CASGRQDYGYTF. The DNA for the CDR3 is TGTGCCAGTGGAAGGCAGGACTATGGCTACACCTTC.

A few counts support this clone. This rearrangement joins TRBV7-9 to TRBJ2-1, with 14 bases fitting TRBD2. Germline V gene data show CDR1 as SEHNR and CDR2 as FQNEAQ (reference sequence). J gave up 6 bases and V 5 bases, and 3 bases lay outside the gene matches. The CDR3 has 15 residues. The CDR3 sequence: CASSPGTSGSNEQFF. CDR3 DNA: TGTGCCAGCAGCCCCGGGACTAGCGGGAGCAATGAGCAGTTCTTC. Full variable domain (missing parts from reference TRBV7-9 and TRBJ2-1): DTGVSQNPRHKITKRGQNVTFRCDPISEHNRLYWYRQTLGQGPEFLTYFQNEAQLEKSRLLSDRFSAERPKGSFSTLEIQRTEQGDSAMYLCASSPGTSGSNEQFFGPGTRLTVL.

CDR3 sequence reads: CASRPGQGATAFF. CDR3 coding DNA: TGTGCCAGCAGACCCGGACAGGGGGCCACAGCTTTCTTT. The genes are TRBV7-9 and TRBJ1-1, with 11 bases aligning to TRBD1. The V and J ends lost 6 bases and 10 bases, in that order; junction bases with no gene match: 7. CDR1 is SEHNR and CDR2 is FQNEAQ in the germline V gene (reference sequence). The CDR3 loop spans 13 amino acids. Full variable domain (missing parts from reference TRBV7-9 and TRBJ1-1): DTGVSQNPRHKITKRGQNVTFRCDPISEHNRLYWYRQTLGQGPEFLTYFQNEAQLEKSRLLSDRFSAERPKGSFSTLEIQRTEQGDSAMYLCASRPGQGATAFFGQGTRLTVV.

The chain is built from TRBV5-1 and TRBJ1-2; D perhaps matches TRBD1 (5 bases). Germline V gives CDR1 SGHRS, CDR2 YFSETQ. V lost 0 bases and J 2 bases, leaving 14 bases between the germline ends. CDR3 length: 16 amino acids. The chain's CDR3 is CASSLEGRAVNYGYTF. DNA for the CDR3: TGCGCCAGCAGCTTGGAGGGCAGGGCCGTGAACTATGGCTACACCTTC.

The rearrangement joins TRBV5-6 to TRBJ2-2; no clear D. This CDR3 has 14 residues. Trimming took 0 bases from V and 9 from J, leaving 12 bases between them. Looked up from germline, CDR1 is SGHDT and CDR2 is YYEEEE. In nucleotides, the CDR3 is TGTGCCAGCAGCTTGGTGGGGTCTACCAGGGAGCTGTTTTTT. Its protein is CASSLVGSTRELFF. Drawing the rest from reference TRBV5-6 and TRBJ2-2, the complete variable domain is DAGVTQSPTHLIKTRGQQVTLRCSPKSGHDTVSWYQQALGQGPQFIFQYYEEEERQRGNFPDRFSGHQFPNYSSELNVNALLLGDSALYLCASSLVGSTRELFFGEGSRLTVL.

V and J are TRBV9 and TRBJ2-7; possible D gene TRBD1, 6 bases. Between the trimmed V and J ends, which lost 3 bases and 3 bases, there was a span of 19 bases. Germline V gene data show CDR1 as SGDLS and CDR2 as YYNGEE. The length of the CDR3 is 16 residues. The CDR3 DNA reads TGTGCCAGCAGCGCAGGGGCAGGAGCCACTTACTACGAGCAGTACTTC. Its protein is CASSAGAGATYYEQYF.

V is TRBV30 and J is TRBJ1-2; D is perhaps TRBD1 (5 bases). V shed 2 bases and J shed 4 bases, with 17 bases lying between them. This CDR3 is built from 15 residues. The germline CDR1 and CDR2 sequences are GTSNPN and SVGIG (reference sequence). The CDR3: CAWSPGTLGGYGYTF. CDR3 nucleotide sequence: TGTGCCTGGAGTCCTGGGACCCTGGGGGGCTATGGCTACACCTTC.

The chain recombines TRBV7-9 with TRBJ2-3, with a tentative D call TRBD1 (6 bases). CDR3 length equals 18 residues. Trimming shortened V by 2 bases and J by 3 bases, and 21 bases separated the two germline ends. Germline V gene data show CDR1 as SEHNR and CDR2 as FQNEAQ (reference sequence). This chain's CDR3 is CASSLRSVGAGLTDTQYF. The CDR3 DNA sequence: TGTGCCAGCAGCTTACGTTCTGTGGGGGCAGGTCTAACAGATACGCAGTATTTT.

The chain uses TRBV7-8 and TRBJ2-3; TRBD2 aligns across 10 bases. The germline gives CDR1 SGHVS, CDR2 FQNEAQ. The CDR3 sequence is 16 residues long. The ends lost 1 base at V and 6 bases at J; junction bases unmatched: 7. DNA of the CDR3: TGTGCCAGCAGCTTAGGACAGCGGGAGGGCCATGATACGCAGTATTTT. Its protein is CASSLGQREGHDTQYF.